Shown below are 21 T cell receptor beta chains from a single sample sequenced in a study of cytomegalovirus exposure and HLA in healthy donors. Both 60 Vbeta primers and 13 Jbeta primers went into the PCR. Assay used: immunoSEQ multiplex PCR; TCRdb lists only in-frame clones, some missing. The sample holds about 200,000 clones, around 75% seen once. The sequenced material came from PBMCs. The receptor source for this set is a male donor in good health and CMV-seropositive.

This sequence joins TRBV6-6 and TRBJ2-6; D not certain. This CDR3 has 15 residues. The ends were cut back, 6 bases at V and 2 bases at J, with 11 bases in the middle. Germline lookup yields CDR1 MNHNY and CDR2 SVGAGI (reference sequence). Here the CDR3 reads CASSARSPGANVLTF. The CDR3 DNA sequence: TGTGCCAGCAGCGCTAGGTCGCCTGGGGCCAACGTCCTGACTTTC.

Only a few counts were recorded for this clone. The V call is TRBV28, the J call TRBJ2-2, with TRBD1 identical over 10 bases. CDR1 is MDHEN, CDR2 SYDVKM, per germline. Trimming cost V 5 bases and J 5 bases; bases outside gene matches: 5. The CDR3 sequence is 15 residues long. CDR3 residues: CASSTPGQGTGELFF. The CDR3 bases are TGTGCCAGCAGTACCCCGGGACAGGGGACCGGGGAGCTGTTTTTT.

This chain joins TRBV6-6 and TRBJ1-1; D not certain. Germline loops: CDR1 MNHNY, CDR2 SVGAGI (reference sequence). The length of the CDR3 is 13 residues. Trimming took 8 bases from V and 1 from J, leaving 11 bases between them. In DNA, the CDR3 is TGTGCCAGCTCGACTGCGCGGAACACTGAAGCTTTCTTT. This codes for CASSTARNTEAFF.

The V call is TRBV5-8, the J call TRBJ1-4; 9 bases are shared with TRBD1. With 1 base clipped from V and 6 bases from J, the junction kept 4 bases outside the gene matches. Germline V gene lookup returns CDR1 SGHTS and CDR2 YDEGEE. This CDR3 contains 15 residues. The CDR3 coding sequence is TGTGCCAGCAGCTTGCCGGGGACAGGGTATGAAAAACTGTTTTTT. It is translated as CASSLPGTGYEKLFF.

The chain links TRBV4-3 to TRBJ2-2; D ambiguous. Deletions cut 1 base from V and 5 bases from J, with 8 bases between. The CDR3 is made up of 14 amino acids. CDR1 is LGHNA and CDR2 is YSLEER in the germline V gene. The CDR3 protein is CASSQVQSTGELFF. The CDR3 DNA follows: TGCGCCAGCAGCCAAGTACAGTCGACCGGGGAGCTGTTTTTT.

This clone was counted only a few times. This chain links TRBV4-2 with TRBJ1-1, with D possibly TRBD1 on 5 matching bases. V was pared by 8 bases and J by 2 bases, with 21 bases between. From germline, CDR1 is LGHNA and CDR2 YNFKEQ. This CDR3 contains 16 residues. The CDR3 loop reads CASDSGGMGRNTEAFF. The DNA of the CDR3 is TGTGCCAGCGACTCGGGGGGGATGGGACGAAACACTGAAGCTTTCTTT.

About this clone itself: Germline is not matched at one junction end, which may reflect a read error. This chain connects TRBV28 to TRBJ2-7; TRBD2 matches at 7 bases. In germline, CDR1 is MDHEN, CDR2 SYDVKM. The CDR3 sequence is 14 residues long. Here the CDR3 reads CSSSLGVGGYEQYF. CDR3 nucleotide sequence: TGTTCCAGCAGCCTGGGGGTGGGAGGGTACGAGCAGTACTTC.

Here the CDR3 reads CASSLVISSRPGGEQYF. CDR3 nucleotide sequence: TGTGCCAGCAGCTTAGTGATTAGCTCCCGCCCCGGAGGCGAGCAGTACTTC. The chain has TRBV7-2 and TRBJ2-7, with a tentative D call TRBD2 (5 bases). CDR3 length: 17 residues. V was clipped by 1 base and J by 6 bases, with 22 bases between them. The germline gives CDR1 SGHTA, CDR2 FQGNSA. Supplemented by reference TRBV7-2 and TRBJ2-7, the full variable domain reads GAGVSQSPSNKVTEKGKDVELRCDPISGHTALYWYRQSLGQGLEFLIYFQGNSAPDKSGLPSDRFSAERTGGSVSTLTIQRTQQEDSAVYLCASSLVISSRPGGEQYFGPGTRLTVT.

The V call is TRBV7-2, the J call TRBJ2-7; a possible D gene is TRBD2 (6 bases). The CDR3 extends over 12 amino acids. Per germline, CDR1 SGHTA and CDR2 FQGNSA. V was trimmed by 5 bases and J by 9 bases, leaving 14 bases between them. The CDR3 coding sequence is TGTGCCAGCAGCCAAATCGGGGGAGGGCAGTACTTC. Amino acids: CASSQIGGGQYF.

The J gene is TRBJ2-7, the V gene TRBV5-1, with 9 bases fitting TRBD2. The CDR3 covers 15 residues. With 4 bases clipped from V and 0 bases from J, the junction kept 5 bases outside the gene matches. CDR1 SGHRS and CDR2 YFSETQ come from the germline V gene. CDR3 sequence: CASSLSGGYSYEQYF. The CDR3 bases are TGCGCCAGCAGCCTTAGCGGGGGCTACTCCTACGAGCAGTACTTC.

The rearrangement uses TRBV5-4 and TRBJ2-7, with 9 bases lining up with TRBD2. The CDR3 totals 15 residues. Germline lookup yields CDR1 SGHNT and CDR2 YYREEE (reference sequence). The V gene end was trimmed by 0 bases and the J gene end by 2 bases; junction bases not matched to a gene: 3. The CDR3 coding sequence is TGTGCCAGCAGCTTGGCGCTAGCGGGAACCTACGAGCAGTACTTC. Its protein is CASSLALAGTYEQYF. The entire variable domain, with the rest obtained from reference TRBV5-4 and TRBJ2-7, is as follows: ETGVTQSPTHLIKTRGQQVTLRCSSQSGHNTVSWYQQALGQGPQFIFQYYREEENGRGNFPPRFSGLQFPNYSSELNVNALELDDSALYLCASSLALAGTYEQYFGPGTRLTVT.

This rearrangement joins TRBV2 to TRBJ2-5, with D maybe TRBD1 (6 bases). V lost 4 bases and J 1 base, leaving 10 bases between the germline ends. Germline-derived CDR1 and CDR2 are SNHLY and FYNNEI. The CDR3 sequence is 14 residues long. DNA for the CDR3: TGTGCCAGCAGTGTTATCAGGGGCCAAGAGACCCAGTACTTC. It is translated as CASSVIRGQETQYF.

This clone showed up just a few times. The chain carries TRBV10-3 and TRBJ2-2; 11 bases align to TRBD2. CDR3 length: 16 residues. V shed 8 bases and J 1 base; nucleotides not matched to a gene: 6. In germline, CDR1 is ENHRY, CDR2 SYGVKD. The CDR3 is CAIGASGGKNTGELFF. The CDR3 DNA reads as TGTGCCATCGGGGCTAGCGGGGGGAAGAACACCGGGGAGCTGTTTTTT.

The V call is TRBV5-4, the J call TRBJ2-4, with TRBD2 matching over 7 bases. Losses at the gene ends were 0 bases for V and 5 bases for J; bases not matched to a gene: 11. The CDR3 runs to 17 residues. Germline CDR1 is SGHNT and CDR2 is YYREEE (reference sequence). DNA for the CDR3: TGTGCCAGCAGCTTGGCCAAGGAGGCGGGAGTGCAAAACATTCAGTACTTC. Translated: CASSLAKEAGVQNIQYF.

The CDR3 reads CASSDPSVGGYNSPLHF. The DNA for the CDR3 is TGTGCCAGCAGCGATCCTTCTGTAGGAGGCTATAATTCACCCCTCCACTTT. This chain connects TRBV5-5 to TRBJ1-6; D is unclear. Trimming took off 4 bases at V and 3 bases at J, with 17 bases between the two ends. This CDR3 region has 17 residues. Germline V gene sequence: CDR1 SGHKS, CDR2 YYEKEE (reference sequence).

V gene TRBV9 combines with J gene TRBJ1-2, with a tentative D call TRBD1 (6 bases). Germline lookup yields CDR1 SGDLS and CDR2 YYNGEE. V dropped 4 bases and J dropped 4 bases, with 14 bases sitting between them. The CDR3 is made up of 14 amino acids. The CDR3 DNA sequence: TGTGCCAGCAGCCCCCAACAGGGCTTCTATGGCTACACCTTC. It translates to CASSPQQGFYGYTF.

The chain couples TRBV28 to TRBJ2-1; 14 positions match TRBD2. The CDR3 is made up of 14 amino acids. Unmatched junction bases numbered 4, after V lost 5 bases and J lost 10 bases. Per the germline V gene, CDR1 is MDHEN and CDR2 is SYDVKM. CDR3 nucleotide sequence: TGTGCCAGCAGTGGACTAGCGGGAGGTCGGGAGCAGTTCTTC. Its translation: CASSGLAGGREQFF.

In this sample, this clone turned up a few times. The CDR3 region is CANQGSSGGENTGELFF. DNA for the CDR3: TGTGCCAACCAGGGTAGTAGCGGGGGGGAGAACACCGGGGAGCTGTTTTTT. The rearrangement joins TRBV27 to TRBJ2-2; 11 nucleotides agree with TRBD2. Germline CDR1 and CDR2: MNHEY and SMNVEV (reference sequence). CDR3 length: 17 residues. V shed 10 bases, J shed 1 base, and the junction held 11 bases outside the gene matches.

The chain has TRBV27 and TRBJ2-3; 12 nucleotides agree with TRBD2. CDR1 MNHEY and CDR2 SMNVEV come from the germline V gene (reference sequence). The length of the CDR3 is 16 residues. J was trimmed by 4 bases and V by 4 bases; bases with no gene match: 6. The CDR3 region is CASSSRLAGDPDTQYF. CDR3 DNA: TGTGCCAGCAGTTCTAGACTAGCGGGAGACCCAGATACGCAGTATTTT.

The CDR3 region is CASSLGPQEDEQYF. In nucleotides, the CDR3 is TGTGCCAGCAGCCTCGGACCTCAGGAGGACGAGCAGTACTTC. The J gene is TRBJ2-7, the V gene TRBV9, with a tentative D call TRBD2 (5 bases). The CDR3 extends over 14 amino acids. CDR1 and CDR2 (germline): SGDLS, YYNGEE. V dropped 4 bases and J dropped 5 bases, with 16 bases sitting between them.

V gene TRBV5-5 combines with J gene TRBJ2-7, with D possibly being TRBD2 (6 bases). The V gene lost 4 bases and the J gene lost 0 bases, with 14 bases spanning the gap. The CDR3 is 15 residues long. CDR1 is SGHKS, CDR2 YYEKEE, per germline (reference sequence). As DNA, the CDR3 is TGTGCCAGCAGCCGGGACTTTCTTAGCTCCTACGAGCAGTACTTC. Translated, it gives CASSRDFLSSYEQYF.